This T cell receptor (beta chain) was retrieved from a study of blood T cell repertoires in COVID-19. Study at large: Whether acute or convalescent, the COVID-19 samples came from the United States, Italy and Spain.

The CDR3 consists of 16 residues. Germline CDR1 reads MGHRA; CDR2 reads YSYEKL. The V segment lost 0 bases and the J segment 2 bases; nucleotides outside the gene matches: 6. This clone was picked up a small number of times. The data were produced by immunoSEQ multiplex PCR, yet TCRdb's version contains in-frame clones alone and is incomplete. The sample lists around 300,000 clones, 70% to 90% seen once, with roughly 13% in the top ten. The origin of this receptor is a woman in her sixties or seventies with COVID-19, enrolled during active disease. This sequence joins TRBV4-1 and TRBJ2-5; 7 bases are a match to TRBD2. Specimen: peripheral blood. The CDR3 reads CASSQEFRGVQETQYF. In nucleotides, the CDR3 is TGCGCCAGCAGCCAAGAATTCCGGGGGGTACAAGAGACCCAGTACTTC.